What follows is one T cell receptor beta chain and its context. This CDR3 has 11 amino acids. Per the germline V gene, CDR1 is SNHLY and CDR2 is FYNNEI. The V segment lost 11 bases and the J segment 5 bases; nucleotides outside the gene matches: 5. This specimen comes from a study of technical replicates of blood from several donors. Assay: immunoSEQ multiplex PCR; the TCRdb copy retains only in-frame clones and omits some. The sample carries over 50,000 clones, 90% to 95% recorded once. The rearrangement uses TRBV2 and TRBJ2-5; TRBD2 aligns across 7 bases. This receptor was identified in a human donor in good health. Some clones in this sample may be carry-over from other donors' samples. The sequencing input was PBMCs. The CDR3 sequence: CASRGEETQYF. The CDR3 nucleotides are TGTGCCTCCCGGGGGGAGGAGACCCAGTACTTC.